This T cell receptor beta chain was documented in a study of siplizumab effects on memory and regulatory T cells. About this clone itself: Its antigen is not identified.

The junction had 1 base not matched to a gene; V was cut back by 3 bases and J by 1 base. Per germline, CDR1 MDHEN and CDR2 SYDVKM. This CDR3 region has 14 residues. Broader study findings: Suppression by proliferating Tregs derived from siplizumab cultures was not verified.

Per individual sample, 100,000 or so TCR templates were assayed. The table came from immunoSEQ multiplex PCR; TCRdb's copy has only in-frame clones and leaves some out. The sample records 95,000 to 100,000 clones, about nine tenths being singletons. This clonotype was sampled from a human donor in good health. Material for sequencing was non-Treg CD4+ T cells sorted from blood. V gene TRBV28 combines with J gene TRBJ1-1, with 8 bases identical to TRBD1. In DNA, the CDR3 is TGTGCCAGCAGTTTTCAGGGGGCGAACACTGAAGCTTTCTTT. Its translation is CASSFQGANTEAFF. The entire variable domain, with the rest obtained from reference TRBV28 and TRBJ1-1, is as follows: DVKVTQSSRYLVKRTGEKVFLECVQDMDHENMFWYRQDPGLGLRLIYFSYDVKMKEKGDIPEGYSVSREKKERFSLILESASTNQTSMYLCASSFQGANTEAFFGQGTRLTVV.